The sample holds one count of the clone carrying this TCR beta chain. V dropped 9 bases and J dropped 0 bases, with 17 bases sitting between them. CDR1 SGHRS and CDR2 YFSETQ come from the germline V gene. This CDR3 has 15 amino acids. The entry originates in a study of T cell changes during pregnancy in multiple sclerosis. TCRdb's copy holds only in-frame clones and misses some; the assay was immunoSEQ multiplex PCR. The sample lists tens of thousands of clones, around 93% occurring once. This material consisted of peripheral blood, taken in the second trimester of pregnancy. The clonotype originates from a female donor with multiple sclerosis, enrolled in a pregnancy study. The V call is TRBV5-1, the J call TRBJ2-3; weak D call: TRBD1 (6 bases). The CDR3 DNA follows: TGCGCCACCAACCCCGGACAGTCTAGCACAGATACGCAGTATTTT. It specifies CATNPGQSSTDTQYF.